This T cell receptor (gamma chain) emerged from a study of intestinal T cells in coeliac disease. Overall study context: TRG cohort coeliac patients averaged around 15 years; controls averaged about 55.

V was pared by 12 bases and J by 0 bases, with 13 bases of the junction left unmatched. Germline V CDR1 and CDR2: VENAVY, YDSYNSRV. The CDR3 is made up of 15 amino acids. Using about 0.2 ug of biopsy DNA, TRG was amplified with LymphoTrack primers. TCRdb re-called clones from the multiplex PCR reads using CATT. The sample carries around 720 gamma-chain clones, roughly 50% recorded once. As to this clone: Antigen unknown.

More than 8 formalin-fixed paraffin-embedded scrolls, each 5 µm thick, supplied each case's genomic DNA. Overall study results and limits: All 22 biopsies were correctly classified by TRD kmer clustering.

This receptor was taken from a human donor with celiac disease. V gene TRGV8 combines with J gene TRGJP1. The sequenced material came from a duodenal biopsy. The CDR3 reads CADLGGDTTGWFKIF. CDR3 nucleotide sequence: TGTGCCGACCTGGGGGGAGATACCACTGGTTGGTTCAAGATATTT.